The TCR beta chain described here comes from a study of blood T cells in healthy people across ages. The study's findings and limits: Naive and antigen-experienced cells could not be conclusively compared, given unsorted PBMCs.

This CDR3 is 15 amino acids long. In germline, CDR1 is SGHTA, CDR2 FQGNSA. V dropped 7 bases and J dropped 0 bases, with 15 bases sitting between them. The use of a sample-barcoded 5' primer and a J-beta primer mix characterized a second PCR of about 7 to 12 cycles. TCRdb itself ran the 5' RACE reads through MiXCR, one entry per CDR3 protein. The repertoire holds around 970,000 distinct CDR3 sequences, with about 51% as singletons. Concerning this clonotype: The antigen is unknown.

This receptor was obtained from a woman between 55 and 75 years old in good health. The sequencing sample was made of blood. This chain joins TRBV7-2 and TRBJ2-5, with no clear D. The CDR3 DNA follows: TGTGCCAGCACCGACGACCGATTTAACCAAGAGACCCAGTACTTC. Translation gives CASTDDRFNQETQYF.